The present TCR beta chain was sequenced within a study of blood T cell repertoires in COVID-19. Study at large: T cells, B-cell-depleted T cells, or PBMCs provided the cDNA or gDNA that served as material.

As regards this clone: In the same sample, other DNA sequences code for this CDR3.

Method: immunoSEQ multiplex PCR; TCRdb's copy keeps in-frame clones and lacks some. The sample lists 240,000 or so clones, just under 90% occurring once. Everyone who took part was roughly 18 to 90 years old, and they came from 20 to 25 US areas. Donors were grouped by their self-reported clinical history. V gave up 3 bases and J gave up 5 bases; unmatched junction bases: 3. Per germline, CDR1 DFQATT and CDR2 SNEGSKA (reference sequence). This CDR3 region has 14 residues. The receptor was isolated from a man between 50 and 59 years old who had been exposed to COVID-19. J is TRBJ2-5 and V is TRBV20-1, with TRBD2 matching over 13 bases. Sample: PBMCs or T cells enriched from blood (not recorded which). CDR3 amino acids: CSASPGLAGETQYF. For the CDR3, the DNA is TGCAGTGCTAGTCCGGGACTAGCGGGGGAGACCCAGTACTTC.